The 21 T cell receptor beta chains below were found in one sample sequenced in a study of T cell clones after liver transplantation. The assay was immunoSEQ multiplex PCR, and TCRdb's table has in-frame clones only and misses some. This table has 85,000 to 130,000 clones, roughly four fifths appearing once. Sequencing was performed on CD4+ T cells from blood, taken before liver transplant. These receptors were taken from a human donor who received a liver transplant.

The J gene is TRBJ1-4, the V gene TRBV7-9; D is uncertain. Between the trimmed V and J ends, which lost 5 bases and 0 bases, there was a span of 10 bases. CDR1 SEHNR and CDR2 FQNEAQ come from the germline V gene (reference sequence). The CDR3 spans 15 residues. CDR3: CASSGLWSTNEKLFF. In nucleotides, the CDR3 is TGTGCCAGCAGCGGACTTTGGTCAACTAATGAAAAACTGTTTTTT.

This clone was counted a single time. The chain employs TRBV12-5 and TRBJ2-5; 9 nucleotides align to TRBD2. Germline CDR1 reads LGHNT; CDR2 reads FRNRAP. The CDR3 runs to 13 residues. J lost 5 bases, V lost 8 bases, and 6 bases had no gene match. The CDR3 nucleotides are TGTGCTAGTTTGGCTAGCGGGACGGAGACCCAGTACTTC. Translation: CASLASGTETQYF.

The V gene is TRBV5-6, the J gene TRBJ1-3; D call uncertain. Germline CDR1 reads SGHDT; CDR2 reads YYEEEE. Deletions cut 2 bases from V and 0 bases from J, with 15 bases between. The length of the CDR3 is 17 residues. The CDR3 loop reads CASSFAPNSISGNTIYF. CDR3 nucleotide sequence: TGTGCCAGCAGCTTTGCCCCGAACAGCATCTCTGGAAACACCATATATTTT.

This sequence joins TRBV7-2 and TRBJ1-5, with D maybe TRBD1 (5 bases). This CDR3 is 14 amino acids long. Germline-derived CDR1 and CDR2 are SGHTA and FQGNSA. The ends were cut back, 5 bases at V and 3 bases at J, with 11 bases in the middle. The CDR3 reads CASSHGTYNQPQHF. In nucleotides, the CDR3 is TGTGCCAGCAGCCATGGGACCTACAATCAGCCCCAGCATTTT.

The chain joins TRBV5-1 to TRBJ1-3; the match to TRBD1 covers 10 bases. The V gene end was trimmed by 0 bases and the J gene end by 3 bases; junction bases not matched to a gene: 3. CDR3 length: 16 residues. Germline CDR1 SGHRS, CDR2 YFSETQ. This CDR3 is CASSLEGQGGGNTIYF. The CDR3 DNA reads as TGCGCCAGCAGCTTGGAAGGACAGGGGGGTGGAAACACCATATATTTT.

This clone was seen once. V usage is TRBV6-5 and J usage is TRBJ1-1, with 7 bases aligning to TRBD1. V dropped 6 bases and J dropped 0; count of bases not matched to a gene: 7. Germline V gene data show CDR1 as MNHEY and CDR2 as SVGAGI. CDR3 length equals 15 residues. CDR3 DNA sequence: TGTGCCAGCAGCCGACCACAGGGGATGAACACTGAAGCTTTCTTT. Translated, it gives CASSRPQGMNTEAFF.

The chain carries TRBV6-6 and TRBJ2-1; D is ambiguous. This CDR3 spans 11 amino acids. Germline V gene sequence: CDR1 MNHNY, CDR2 SVGAGI (reference sequence). Trimming left V 8 bases short and J 5 bases short, with 7 bases between. The chain's CDR3 is CASEHHNEQFF. CDR3 DNA: TGTGCCAGCGAGCATCACAATGAGCAGTTCTTC.

The table lists this clone with a count of one. This chain connects TRBV7-2 to TRBJ1-5; a possible D gene is TRBD1 (6 bases). The CDR3 has 14 amino acids. Per the germline V gene, CDR1 is SGHTA and CDR2 is FQGNSA. Deletions cut 5 bases from V and 2 bases from J, with 10 bases between. CDR3 loop: CASSLGGGNQPQHF. The CDR3 DNA sequence: TGTGCCAGCAGCCTAGGGGGGGGCAATCAGCCCCAGCATTTT.

V usage is TRBV5-1 and J usage is TRBJ2-7, with D maybe TRBD1 (5 bases). The CDR3 has 14 amino acids. In germline, CDR1 is SGHRS, CDR2 YFSETQ. Trimming left V 0 bases short and J 2 bases short, with 9 bases between. CDR3: CASSLDLGPYEQYF. For the CDR3, the DNA is TGCGCCAGCAGCTTGGACCTGGGGCCCTACGAGCAGTACTTC.

J is TRBJ2-7 and V is TRBV9; 7 nucleotides align to TRBD1. The CDR3 has 13 amino acids. Germline CDR1 and CDR2: SGDLS and YYNGEE. V shed 5 bases, J shed 7 bases, and the junction held 9 bases outside the gene matches. The CDR3 sequence is CASSRDSTKEQYF. CDR3 DNA: TGTGCCAGCAGTCGGGACAGTACCAAGGAGCAGTACTTC.

This clone was observed once. The rearrangement uses TRBV5-1 and TRBJ2-7, with D unclear. V gave up 0 bases and J gave up 1 base, with 14 bases separating them. CDR3 length: 16 residues. Germline lookup yields CDR1 SGHRS and CDR2 YFSETQ. This CDR3 reads CASSLATGSISYEQYF. In DNA, the CDR3 is TGCGCCAGCAGCTTGGCTACGGGTTCCATTTCCTACGAGCAGTACTTC.

To note about this clone: Other DNA sequences from this sample encode an identical CDR3 as well. The genes are TRBV27 and TRBJ1-1; no clear D. CDR3 length equals 13 residues. V lost 1 base and J 1 base, leaving 4 bases between the germline ends. Germline lookup yields CDR1 MNHEY and CDR2 SMNVEV (reference sequence). The CDR3 DNA follows: TGTGCCAGCAGTTTATTGGGGAACACTGAAGCTTTCTTT. It codes for CASSLLGNTEAFF.

The rearrangement joins TRBV2 to TRBJ2-1; D call uncertain. The germline gives CDR1 SNHLY, CDR2 FYNNEI. Trimming removed 7 bases from V and 7 bases from J, with 8 bases in between. The CDR3 length is 11 residues. In DNA form, the CDR3 reads TGTGCCAGCAATTCGATGAATGAGCAGTTCTTC. Its protein product is CASNSMNEQFF.

This clone was seen a few times. The chain has TRBV18 and TRBJ1-1; 9 bases agree with TRBD1. V was pared by 2 bases and J by 1 base, with 2 bases of the junction left unmatched. The CDR3 has 15 amino acids. Per the germline V gene, CDR1 is KGHSH and CDR2 is LQKENI. This chain's CDR3 is CASSPRQGGNTEAFF. The CDR3 DNA reads TGTGCCAGCTCACCAAGACAGGGGGGGAACACTGAAGCTTTCTTT.

The chain links TRBV5-1 to TRBJ2-2; D remains ambiguous. This CDR3 region has 13 residues. CDR1 SGHRS and CDR2 YFSETQ come from the germline V gene. V was shortened by 4 bases and J by 6 bases, with 10 bases between the two germline ends. CDR3 DNA sequence: TGCGCCAGCAGCACGGACCTTCCCGGGGAGCTGTTTTTT. Translating gives CASSTDLPGELFF.

The chain has TRBV19 and TRBJ1-5; 7 nucleotides line up with TRBD1. Per germline, CDR1 LNHDA and CDR2 SQIVND (reference sequence). V shed 3 bases and J 4 bases; nucleotides not matched to a gene: 12. The CDR3 runs to 17 residues. The chain's CDR3 is CASSIRSTGQTNQPQHF. For the CDR3, the DNA is TGTGCCAGTAGTATTCGATCGACGGGACAGACAAATCAGCCCCAGCATTTT.

The chain couples TRBV27 to TRBJ2-7, with 7 bases that match TRBD1. The CDR3 consists of 14 residues. Germline V gene lookup returns CDR1 MNHEY and CDR2 SMNVEV (reference sequence). The V segment lost 10 bases and the J segment 0 bases; nucleotides outside the gene matches: 9. CDR3 sequence reads: CAIRRDSVSYEQYF. DNA of the CDR3: TGTGCCATCCGCCGGGACAGCGTCTCCTACGAGCAGTACTTC.

The chain employs TRBV5-1 and TRBJ2-3; 9 bases line up with TRBD2. Germline values: CDR1 SGHRS, CDR2 YFSETQ. With V trimmed by 6 bases and J by 5 bases, 10 bases remained unmatched. The CDR3 length is 15 residues. As DNA, the CDR3 is TGCGCCAGCACCAGCGGCGGGAGGGTTAGAGATACGCAGTATTTT. Encoded protein: CASTSGGRVRDTQYF.

This sequence joins TRBV6-1 and TRBJ1-1; D not certain. V gave up 6 bases and J gave up 1 base, with 15 bases separating them. The CDR3 has 15 residues. Germline V gives CDR1 MNHNS, CDR2 SASEGT. CDR3 in DNA: TGTGCCAGCAGACCACCTCGGGGTACGAACACTGAAGCTTTCTTT. It translates to CASRPPRGTNTEAFF.

This clone was found once. This chain links TRBV5-4 with TRBJ2-7, with D unclear. Germline V gives CDR1 SGHNT, CDR2 YYREEE (reference sequence). V dropped 1 base and J dropped 0 bases, with 17 bases sitting between them. There are 17 residues in the CDR3. CDR3 amino acids: CASSLKAGRAGSYEQYF. The DNA of the CDR3 is TGTGCCAGCAGCTTGAAGGCAGGAAGGGCCGGCTCCTACGAGCAGTACTTC.

The chain uses TRBV14 and TRBJ2-1; 7 nucleotides match TRBD2. CDR1 is SGHDN, CDR2 FVKESK, per germline. J gave up 5 bases and V 1 base, and 8 bases lay outside the gene matches. The CDR3 runs 16 residues. This chain's CDR3 is CASSQGPSGTHNEQFF. For the CDR3, the DNA is TGTGCCAGCAGCCAAGGTCCCAGCGGGACCCACAATGAGCAGTTCTTC.